The text below deals with one T cell receptor beta chain. This clonotype was counted ten times or more. The clone's antigen remains unknown. The input lacks base qualities; no much larger clone sits a single base away. Reads for this sample came from an Illumina HiSeq 1500. TCRdb handled the public reads itself, with Q25 trimming in fastp and clone calling in MiXCR, and kept productive beta chains. Every distinct CDR3 protein forms one entry, paired with its most common genes and DNA. Counted in this sample were 490,000 or so distinct CDR3 sequences; approximately 11% of them appeared once. Of the sample, 10% is held by the ten largest clones. Via the germline V gene, CDR1 is MDHEN and CDR2 SYDVKM. V loses 5 bases, J loses 3 bases, and the germline ends lie 11 bases apart. The CDR3 has 13 amino acids, counting the end cysteine and phenylalanine. The DNA shown is the 39-base CDR3, in frame from base 1.

The sample originates from a study of T cell repertoires in cytomegalovirus infection (dated by TCRdb to between 2018 and 2020). In terms of the full investigation: The HLA type of each donor mattered for the analysis, because public TCR beta signatures pointed to carriage of CMV infection along with the matching HLA type.

The research as a whole found: The ex vivo response was dominated by HLA-C-restricted CMV-specific TCR beta clonotypes, which also provided the single most frequent clonotype in two of eight donors. Cumulative frequency of public TCR beta family members discriminated carriers of CMV infection plus the relevant HLA type in this cohort and an independent approximately 360-donor cohort.

The rearranged chain carries TRBV28 and TRBJ2-7; TRBD2 could be the D gene, as 5 bases match. The sequence was collected from a human donor in good health (CMV status not recorded). Some clones in this sample may be carry-over from other donors' samples. The sequenced material came from PBMCs. The nucleotides are TGTGCCAGCAGTGTTACTAGACGCTACGAGCAGTACTTC. This is translated as CASSVTRRYEQYF.